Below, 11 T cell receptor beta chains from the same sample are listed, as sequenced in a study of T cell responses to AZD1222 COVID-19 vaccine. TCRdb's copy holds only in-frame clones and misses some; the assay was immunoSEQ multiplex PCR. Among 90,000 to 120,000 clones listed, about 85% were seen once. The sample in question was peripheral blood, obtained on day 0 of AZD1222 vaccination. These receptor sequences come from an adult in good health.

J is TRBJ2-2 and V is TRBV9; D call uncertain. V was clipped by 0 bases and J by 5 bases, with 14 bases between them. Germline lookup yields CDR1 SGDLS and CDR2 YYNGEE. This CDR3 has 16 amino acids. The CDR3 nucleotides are TGTGCCAGCAGCGTAGCTTCTACTATTAGGACCGGGGAGCTGTTTTTT. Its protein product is CASSVASTIRTGELFF. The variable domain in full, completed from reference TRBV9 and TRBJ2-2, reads DSGVTQTPKHLITATGQRVTLRCSPRSGDLSVYWYQQSLDQGLQFLIQYYNGEERAKGNILERFSAQQFPDLHSELNLSSLELGDSALYFCASSVASTIRTGELFFGEGSRLTVL.

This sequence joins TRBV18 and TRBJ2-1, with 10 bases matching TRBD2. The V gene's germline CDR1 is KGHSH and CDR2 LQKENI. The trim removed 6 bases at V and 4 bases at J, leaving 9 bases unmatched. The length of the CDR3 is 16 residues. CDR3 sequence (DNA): TGTGCCAGCTCTCCCCCGGCTAGCGGGAGTTACAATGAGCAGTTCTTC. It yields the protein CASSPPASGSYNEQFF.

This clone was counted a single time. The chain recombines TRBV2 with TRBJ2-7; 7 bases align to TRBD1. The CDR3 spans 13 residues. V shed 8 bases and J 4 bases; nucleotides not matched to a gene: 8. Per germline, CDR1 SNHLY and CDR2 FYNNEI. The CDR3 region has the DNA TGTGCCAGCTCTGACAGGGCCGGGTACGAGCAGTACTTC. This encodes CASSDRAGYEQYF.

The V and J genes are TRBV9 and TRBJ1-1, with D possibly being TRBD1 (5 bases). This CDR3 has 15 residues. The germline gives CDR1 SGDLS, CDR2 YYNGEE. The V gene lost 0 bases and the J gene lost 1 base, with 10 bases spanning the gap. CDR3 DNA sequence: TGTGCCAGCAGCGTAGGTTGGGGCTCGAACACTGAAGCTTTCTTT. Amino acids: CASSVGWGSNTEAFF.

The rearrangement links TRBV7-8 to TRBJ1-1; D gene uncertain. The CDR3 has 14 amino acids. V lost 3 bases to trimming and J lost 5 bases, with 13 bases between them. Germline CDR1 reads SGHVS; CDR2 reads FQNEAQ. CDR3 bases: TGTGCCAGCAGCTTGGCGGGGTTTGTAACTGAAGCTTTCTTT. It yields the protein CASSLAGFVTEAFF.

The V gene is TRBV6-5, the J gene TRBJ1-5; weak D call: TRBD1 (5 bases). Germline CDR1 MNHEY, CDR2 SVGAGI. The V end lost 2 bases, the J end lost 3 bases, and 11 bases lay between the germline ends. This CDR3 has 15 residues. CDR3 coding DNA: TGTGCCAGCAGTTACGGAGGAGGGACCAATCAGCCCCAGCATTTT. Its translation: CASSYGGGTNQPQHF.

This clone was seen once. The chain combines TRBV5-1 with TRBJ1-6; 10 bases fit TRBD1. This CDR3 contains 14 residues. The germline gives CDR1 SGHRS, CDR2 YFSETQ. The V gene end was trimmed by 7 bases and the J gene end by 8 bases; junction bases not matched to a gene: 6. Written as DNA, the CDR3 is TGCGCCAGCGGGACAGGGGATCCGGATTCACCCCTCCACTTT. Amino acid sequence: CASGTGDPDSPLHF.

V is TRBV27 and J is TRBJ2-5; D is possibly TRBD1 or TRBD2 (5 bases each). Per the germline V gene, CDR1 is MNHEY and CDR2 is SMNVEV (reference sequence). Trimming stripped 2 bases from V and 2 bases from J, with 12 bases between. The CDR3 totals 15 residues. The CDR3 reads CASSLMGVGQETQYF. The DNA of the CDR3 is TGTGCCAGCAGTTTAATGGGGGTAGGACAAGAGACCCAGTACTTC.

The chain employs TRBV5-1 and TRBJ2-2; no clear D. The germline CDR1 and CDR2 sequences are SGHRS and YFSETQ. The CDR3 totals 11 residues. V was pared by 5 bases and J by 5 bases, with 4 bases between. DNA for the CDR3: TGCGCCAGCAGTAAAACCGGGGAGCTGTTTTTT. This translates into CASSKTGELFF.

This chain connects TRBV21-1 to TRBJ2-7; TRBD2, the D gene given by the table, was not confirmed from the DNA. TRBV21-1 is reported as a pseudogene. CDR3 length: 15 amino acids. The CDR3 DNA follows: TGTGCCAGTTCGGTTCCTACGGGGGGTGGTTACGAGCAGTACTTC. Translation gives CASSVPTGGGYEQYF.

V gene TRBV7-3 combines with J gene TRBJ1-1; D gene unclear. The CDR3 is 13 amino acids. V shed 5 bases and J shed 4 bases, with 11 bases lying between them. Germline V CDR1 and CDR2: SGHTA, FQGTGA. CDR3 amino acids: CASSIGGGTEAFF. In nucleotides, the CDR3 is TGTGCCAGCAGCATTGGAGGCGGCACTGAAGCTTTCTTT.